Following are 14 T cell receptor beta chains from one sample sequenced in a study of blood T cell repertoires in COVID-19. Some clones are missing from TCRdb's copy, which holds only in-frame ones; the method was immunoSEQ multiplex PCR. There are about 370,000 clones in the sample; 75% to 90% occur only once, and around 1% lies in the top ten. The specimen was PBMCs or T cells enriched from blood (not recorded which). These receptors were collected from a young man who had recovered from COVID-19.

This sequence joins TRBV5-1 and TRBJ1-2; D ambiguous. With 0 bases removed from V and 5 bases from J, the gap between germline ends came to 11 bases. The germline gives CDR1 SGHRS, CDR2 YFSETQ. This CDR3 has 14 residues. The CDR3: CASSLEAGMYGYTF. The CDR3 DNA is TGCGCCAGCAGCTTGGAGGCGGGGATGTATGGCTACACCTTC. Using reference TRBV5-1 and TRBJ1-2 for the parts outside the CDR3, the full variable domain is KAGVTQTPRYLIKTRGQQVTLSCSPISGHRSVSWYQQTPGQGLQFLFEYFSETQRNKGNFPGRFSGRQFSNSRSEMNVSTLELGDSALYLCASSLEAGMYGYTFGSGTRLTVV.

The chain employs TRBV11-2 and TRBJ1-4, with D tentatively TRBD1 (6 bases). The CDR3 totals 12 residues. The V gene's germline CDR1 is SGHAT and CDR2 FQNNGV. Between the trimmed V and J ends, which lost 9 bases and 7 bases, there was a span of 12 bases. The CDR3 DNA sequence: TGTGCCAGTTTGGGGGCGGGTGAAAAACTGTTTTTT. Protein sequence: CASLGAGEKLFF.

The rearrangement uses TRBV30 and TRBJ1-2; the match to TRBD1 covers 9 bases. The CDR3 sequence is 12 residues long. Per germline, CDR1 GTSNPN and CDR2 SVGIG (reference sequence). J gave up 3 bases and V 8 bases, and 4 bases lay outside the gene matches. CDR3 sequence: CAGTGGHYGYTF. In DNA form, the CDR3 reads TGTGCCGGTACAGGGGGCCACTATGGCTACACCTTC.

This clone was counted a single time. The rearrangement uses TRBV19 and TRBJ1-3, with 7 nucleotides matching TRBD1. The CDR3 covers 14 residues. V was clipped by 6 bases and J by 4 bases; unmatched bases: 6. CDR1 and CDR2 (germline): LNHDA, SQIVND (reference sequence). CDR3 sequence: CASRATGAGNTIYF. DNA for the CDR3: TGTGCCAGTAGAGCCACAGGGGCAGGAAACACCATATATTTT.

The chain employs TRBV7-9 and TRBJ2-2, with D hard to call. The V end was cut by 5 bases, the J end by 5 bases, with 9 bases between. The CDR3 sequence is 13 residues long. Germline V CDR1 and CDR2: SEHNR, FQNEAQ (reference sequence). CDR3 amino acids: CASSPRSTGELFF. Here the CDR3 DNA reads TGTGCCAGCAGCCCCCGTTCGACCGGGGAGCTGTTTTTT.

This chain links TRBV3-1 (or the pseudogene TRBV3-2) with TRBJ1-5; D might be TRBD1 (5 bases). V shed 1 base and J shed 4 bases, with 11 bases lying between them. The germline V gene has CDR1 LGHDT and CDR2 YNNKEL (reference sequence). This CDR3 has 15 amino acids. The CDR3, as DNA: TGTGCCAGCAGCCAAGGGCAGGGTTTTAATCAGCCCCAGCATTTT. Residues: CASSQGQGFNQPQHF.

Worth noting for this clone: The same CDR3 also results from other DNA sequences found in this sample. The V gene is TRBV9, the J gene TRBJ1-2; no clear D. This CDR3 has 12 residues. Per the germline V gene, CDR1 is SGDLS and CDR2 is YYNGEE. V lost 0 bases to trimming and J lost 8 bases, with 8 bases between them. The CDR3 DNA reads as TGTGCCAGCAGCGTAGGGGCGGGAGGCTACACCTTC. Amino acid sequence: CASSVGAGGYTF.

The chain is built from TRBV19 and TRBJ2-7; unclear D gene. Looked up from germline, CDR1 is LNHDA and CDR2 is SQIVND (reference sequence). The CDR3 covers 14 residues. The germline V and J ends were trimmed by 3 bases and 2 bases, with 11 bases remaining between them. CDR3 sequence (DNA): TGTGCCAGTAGTATCGGTGCCGTACCCTACGAGCAGTACTTC. It encodes CASSIGAVPYEQYF.

In its sample, this clone was seen once. The chain joins TRBV2 to TRBJ1-5; 7 bases line up with TRBD1. J gave up 5 bases and V 7 bases, and 8 bases lay outside the gene matches. This CDR3 region has 14 residues. Germline CDR1 and CDR2: SNHLY and FYNNEI. The CDR3 loop reads CASNADREDQPQHF. The CDR3 DNA is TGTGCCAGCAATGCCGACAGGGAAGATCAGCCCCAGCATTTT.

The chain joins TRBV4-2 to TRBJ1-6; 10 bases line up with TRBD1. The CDR3 runs 16 residues. Trimming at V came to 4 bases and at J to 8 bases, leaving 8 bases not matched to a gene. CDR1 LGHNA and CDR2 YNFKEQ come from the germline V gene. The chain's CDR3 is CASSPAAGTGDSPLHF. Written as DNA, the CDR3 is TGTGCCAGCAGCCCCGCGGCCGGGACAGGGGATTCACCCCTCCACTTT.

This clone was detected only once. For the CDR3, the DNA is TGTGCCAGTAGTCCAAGTGCTTCTATTGAAAAACTGTTTTTT. Protein sequence: CASSPSASIEKLFF. V is TRBV19 and J is TRBJ1-4; D is undetermined. In germline, CDR1 is LNHDA, CDR2 SQIVND (reference sequence). This CDR3 has 14 residues. Trimming pared 5 bases from V and 7 bases from J, leaving 14 bases between.

This chain joins TRBV19 and TRBJ2-7; the match to TRBD1 covers 7 bases. Germline trimming cut 7 bases from V and 2 bases from J; bases unmatched to any gene: 11. Germline CDR1 is LNHDA and CDR2 is SQIVND (reference sequence). CDR3 size: 15 residues. This chain's CDR3 is CASNAPGQLAYEQYF. The CDR3 DNA is TGTGCCAGTAACGCACCGGGACAGCTAGCCTACGAGCAGTACTTC.

Comment on this clone: Other DNA sequences in the sample encode the same CDR3. V is TRBV6-5 and J is TRBJ2-3; the match to TRBD1 covers 7 bases. This CDR3 comprises 15 residues. Trimming cost V 0 bases and J 3 bases; bases outside gene matches: 3. Germline V gene lookup returns CDR1 MNHEY and CDR2 SVGAGI. CDR3 in amino acids: CASSYSTGRTDTQYF. The DNA for the CDR3 is TGTGCCAGCAGTTACTCGACAGGGAGAACAGATACGCAGTATTTT.

The chain joins TRBV7-9 to TRBJ1-1; D uncertain. V was cut by 2 bases and J by 1 base, with 5 bases left in between. The CDR3 covers 13 residues. CDR1 is SEHNR, CDR2 FQNEAQ, per germline (reference sequence). The CDR3 DNA sequence: TGTGCCAGCAGCTTATCCCAGAACACTGAAGCTTTCTTT. Protein product: CASSLSQNTEAFF.